A selection of T cell receptor beta chains follows, all from one sample in a study of T cell responses to AZD1222 COVID-19 vaccine. Sequenced by immunoSEQ multiplex PCR; TCRdb stores in-frame clones only, minus some. The sample has roughly 180,000 clones, 88% seen once. The sample consisted of peripheral blood, taken on day 0 of AZD1222 vaccination. The receptors come from an adult in good health. Each CDR3 is given with its conserved first and last residue. A D gene is named only where the DNA matches it firmly. Some rows mark clone size as missing; the rest say once, few, many or name a class of expanded clone.

D: .; size: once; J: TRBJ1-3; V: TRBV29-1; DNA: TGCAGCGTTGATCGTGTCTCTGGAAACACCATATATTTT; CDR3: CSVDRVSGNTIYF
D: .; size: .; J: TRBJ1-2; V: TRBV4-1; DNA: TGCGCCAGCAGCCAACCTCTGACAGGAAACTATGGCTACACCTTC; CDR3: CASSQPLTGNYGYTF
D: .; size: .; J: TRBJ1-3; V: TRBV24-1; DNA: TGTGCCACCAGTGATCCACACGCAAGCTCTGGAAACACCATATATTTT; CDR3: CATSDPHASSGNTIYF
D: .; size: .; J: TRBJ1-3; V: TRBV6-5; DNA: TGTGCCAGCAGTCCCCTAGGGAACACCATATATTTT; CDR3: CASSPLGNTIYF
D: .; size: .; J: TRBJ1-2; V: TRBV5-6; DNA: TGTGCCAGCAGCTTCAGGGGCGAGAACTATGGCTACACCTTC; CDR3: CASSFRGENYGYTF
D: TRBD1; size: .; J: TRBJ1-2; V: TRBV15; DNA: TGTGCCACCAGCGCCCCAGGGACAGCCCTATTAAACTATGGCTACACCTTC; CDR3: CATSAPGTALLNYGYTF
D: TRBD2; size: .; J: TRBJ2-6; V: TRBV15; DNA: TGTGCCACCAGCAGGACCCTGGGGCTAGCGGGAGCTGGGGCCAACGTCCTGACTTTC; CDR3: CATSRTLGLAGAGANVLTF
D: TRBD1; size: .; J: TRBJ1-2; V: TRBV19; DNA: TGTGCCAGTAGTCGACAGGGCGGCTATGGCTACACCTTC; CDR3: CASSRQGGYGYTF
D: .; size: .; J: TRBJ1-1; V: TRBV2; DNA: TGTGCCAGCCGTGGGGGGGTTAGCACTGAAGCTTTCTTT; CDR3: CASRGGVSTEAFF
D: .; size: .; J: TRBJ1-5; V: TRBV7-8; DNA: TGTGCCAGCAGCCACAGTCGGAGCAATCAGCCCCAGCATTTT; CDR3: CASSHSRSNQPQHF
D: .; size: .; J: TRBJ2-7; V: TRBV11-3; DNA: TGTGCCAGCAGCCTAGCCGCCGACAGCTACGAGCAGTACTTC; CDR3: CASSLAADSYEQYF
D: .; size: once; J: TRBJ2-7; V: TRBV4-1; DNA: TGCGCCAGCAGCCAAGAGAGGGCTGGGGACGGACTAAACTACGAGCAGTACTTC; CDR3: CASSQERAGDGLNYEQYF
D: .; size: .; J: TRBJ1-4; V: TRBV7-2; DNA: TGTGCCAGCAGCTTTGGAGGGAATGAAAAACTGTTTTTT; CDR3: CASSFGGNEKLFF
D: .; size: .; J: TRBJ2-1; V: TRBV28; DNA: TGTGCCAGCAGTTTAGGAGGGTCCAGGTCCTACAATGAGCAGTTCTTC; CDR3: CASSLGGSRSYNEQFF
D: .; size: .; J: TRBJ2-1; V: TRBV5-1; DNA: TGCGCCAGCAGCTTCGGGATCGAGCAGTTCTTC; CDR3: CASSFGIEQFF
D: TRBD1; size: .; J: TRBJ1-2; V: TRBV6-1; DNA: TGTGCCAGCAGTGAATCGACAGGGGCCAATGGCTACACCTTC; CDR3: CASSESTGANGYTF
D: .; size: .; J: TRBJ2-1; V: TRBV6-5; DNA: TGTGCCAGCAGGCAGACAGGCCCCAGGTGGAAGTTCTTC; CDR3: CASRQTGPRWKFF
D: .; size: .; J: TRBJ2-7; V: TRBV6-5; DNA: TGTGCCAGCACCCCGGTGGGCTTTCCCTACGAGCAGTACTTC; CDR3: CASTPVGFPYEQYF
D: .; size: .; J: TRBJ2-7; V: TRBV28; DNA: TGTGCCAGCAGTTCCCCGGCGGGCCGATCCTACGAGCAGTACTTC; CDR3: CASSSPAGRSYEQYF
D: .; size: .; J: TRBJ2-3; V: TRBV11-2; DNA: TGTGCCAGCAGCTCAAGCACAGATACGCAGTATTTT; CDR3: CASSSSTDTQYF
D: .; size: .; J: TRBJ1-1; V: TRBV29-1; DNA: TGCAGCGCCCGGAAGGGGATGGACACTGAAGCTTTCTTT; CDR3: CSARKGMDTEAFF
D: .; size: .; J: TRBJ2-1; V: TRBV28; DNA: TGTGCCAGCGGATCCGCTCGGCCCCCCAATGAGCAGTTCTTC; CDR3: CASGSARPPNEQFF
D: .; size: .; J: TRBJ2-1; V: TRBV7-9; DNA: TGTGCCAGCGGCACCGGGACCGCTTCCTACAATGAGCAGTTCTTC; CDR3: CASGTGTASYNEQFF
D: .; size: .; J: TRBJ2-7; V: TRBV6-5; DNA: TGTGCCAGCAGTTACTCAGCAGGGGGAGGGTACGAGCAGTACTTC; CDR3: CASSYSAGGGYEQYF
D: .; size: .; J: TRBJ1-5; V: TRBV7-9; DNA: TGTGCCAGCAGCTTAGGGCAGGGTAATCAGCCCCAGCATTTT; CDR3: CASSLGQGNQPQHF
D: .; size: few; J: TRBJ2-1; V: TRBV4-1; DNA: TGCGCCAGCAGCCCAACTAACAATGAGCAGTTCTTC; CDR3: CASSPTNNEQFF
D: .; size: once; J: TRBJ1-6; V: TRBV9; DNA: TGTGCCAGCAGCATCGACACTAATTCACCCCTCCACTTT; CDR3: CASSIDTNSPLHF
D: .; size: .; J: TRBJ1-2; V: TRBV20-1; DNA: TGCAGTGCTAGTCGGGCGACAGCTCCTCGCGGTGGCTACACCTTC; CDR3: CSASRATAPRGGYTF
D: TRBD1; size: .; J: TRBJ1-3; V: TRBV10-3; DNA: TGTGCCTCTCAGGGGGCGACTGGAAACACCATATATTTT; CDR3: CASQGATGNTIYF
D: .; size: .; J: TRBJ2-1; V: TRBV4-3; DNA: TGCGCCAGCAGCCAGTCCACTAGTTACGCCTACAATGAGCAGTTCTTC; CDR3: CASSQSTSYAYNEQFF
D: TRBD2; size: many; J: TRBJ2-3; V: TRBV6-2/TRBV6-3; DNA: TGTGCCAGCAGTTACACTAGCGGGAGCACAGATACGCAGTATTTT; CDR3: CASSYTSGSTDTQYF
D: TRBD2; size: .; J: TRBJ2-5; V: TRBV6-2/TRBV6-3; DNA: TGTGCCAGCAGTTTGACTAGCGGGGGGCAAGAGACCCAGTACTTC; CDR3: CASSLTSGGQETQYF
D: TRBD2; size: few; J: TRBJ2-2; V: TRBV19; DNA: TGTGCCAGTAGTAGCACGACTAGCGGCACCGGGGAGCTGTTTTTT; CDR3: CASSSTTSGTGELFF
D: TRBD1; size: .; J: TRBJ2-6; V: TRBV2; DNA: TGTGCCAGCAGGCCCAGGGGGCGCTCTGGGGCCAACGTCCTGACTTTC; CDR3: CASRPRGRSGANVLTF
D: TRBD2; size: once; J: TRBJ2-3; V: TRBV7-3; DNA: TGTGCCAGCAGCTTGGGGCCACTAGCGGGGGGCACAGATACGCAGTATTTT; CDR3: CASSLGPLAGGTDTQYF
D: .; size: .; J: TRBJ2-5; V: TRBV5-4; DNA: TGTGCCAGCAGCTTGGGGGGGGCGAGGGAGACCCAGTACTTC; CDR3: CASSLGGARETQYF
D: .; size: .; J: TRBJ1-1; V: TRBV7-9; DNA: TGTGCCAGCAGCTTAGGGACCGAGAACACTGAAGCTTTCTTT; CDR3: CASSLGTENTEAFF
D: TRBD2; size: .; J: TRBJ2-1; V: TRBV6-5; DNA: TGTGCCAGTTGGACTAGCGGGAGTCCTCCGAATGAGCAGTTCTTC; CDR3: CASWTSGSPPNEQFF
D: .; size: .; J: TRBJ1-3; V: TRBV11-2; DNA: TGTGCCAGCAGCCCGCAAACAGGCCACTCTGGAAACACCATATATTTT; CDR3: CASSPQTGHSGNTIYF
D: TRBD1; size: .; J: TRBJ2-5; V: TRBV5-1; DNA: TGCGCCAGCAGCTTACGACAGGGAGAGACCCAGTACTTC; CDR3: CASSLRQGETQYF
D: .; size: once; J: TRBJ1-2; V: TRBV4-1; DNA: TGCGCCAGCAGCCAAGATCAGGGTAACTATGGCTACACCTTC; CDR3: CASSQDQGNYGYTF